This T cell receptor (beta chain) derives from a study of technical replicates of blood from several donors. Repertoires were generated with immunoSEQ multiplex PCR, while TCRdb's copy carries only in-frame clones and drops some. The sample lists roughly 80,000 clones; more than 85% were seen once. The source material was T cells isolated from PBMCs. This TCR derives from a human donor in good health.

The chain's CDR3 is CASSADSHYNEQFF. CDR3 nucleotides: TGTGCCAGCTCTGCAGACAGCCACTACAATGAGCAGTTCTTC. V gene TRBV18 combines with J gene TRBJ2-1; tentatively, D is TRBD1 (5 bases). V lost 6 bases to trimming and J lost 3 bases, with 12 bases between them. Germline-derived CDR1 and CDR2 are KGHSH and LQKENI. The CDR3 runs 14 residues. The variable domain in full, with the rest retrieved from reference TRBV18 and TRBJ2-1, is NAGVMQNPRHLVRRRGQEARLRCSPMKGHSHVYWYRQLPEEGLKFMVYLQKENIIDESGMPKERFSAEFPKEGPSILRIQQVVRGDSAAYFCASSADSHYNEQFFGPGTRLTVL.